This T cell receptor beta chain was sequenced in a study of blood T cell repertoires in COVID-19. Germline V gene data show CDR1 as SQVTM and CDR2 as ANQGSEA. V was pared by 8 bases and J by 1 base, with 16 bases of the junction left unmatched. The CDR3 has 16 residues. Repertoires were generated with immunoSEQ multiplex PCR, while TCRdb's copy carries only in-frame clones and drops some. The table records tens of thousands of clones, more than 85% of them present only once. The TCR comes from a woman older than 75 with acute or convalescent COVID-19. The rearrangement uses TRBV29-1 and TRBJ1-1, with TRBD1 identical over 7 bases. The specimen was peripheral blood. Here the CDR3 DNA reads TGCAGCTCTCCTCCGGGACAGAATGGAAGGAACACTGAAGCTTTCTTT. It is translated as CSSPPGQNGRNTEAFF. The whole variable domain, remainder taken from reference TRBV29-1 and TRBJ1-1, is SAVISQKPSRDICQRGTSLTIQCQVDSQVTMMFWYRQQPGQSLTLIATANQGSEATYESGFVIDKFPISRPNLTFSTLTVSNMSPEDSSIYLCSSPPGQNGRNTEAFFGQGTRLTVV.